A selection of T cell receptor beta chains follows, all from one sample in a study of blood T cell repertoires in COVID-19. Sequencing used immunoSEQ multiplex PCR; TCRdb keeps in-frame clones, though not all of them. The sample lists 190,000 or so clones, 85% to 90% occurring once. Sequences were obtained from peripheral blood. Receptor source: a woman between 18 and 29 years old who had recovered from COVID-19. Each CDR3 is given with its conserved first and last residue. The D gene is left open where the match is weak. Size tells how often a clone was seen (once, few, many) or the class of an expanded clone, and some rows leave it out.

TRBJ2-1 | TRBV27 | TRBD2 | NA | CASSWLAGANEQFF | TGTGCCAGCAGTTGGCTAGCGGGAGCCAATGAGCAGTTCTTC
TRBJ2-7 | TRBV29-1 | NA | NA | CSVEDMTRDEQYF | TGCAGCGTTGAAGATATGACGCGGGACGAGCAGTACTTC
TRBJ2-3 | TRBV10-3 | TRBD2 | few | CAIRPSMGLGWDTQYF | TGTGCCATCAGACCCTCAATGGGACTAGGGTGGGATACGCAGTATTTT
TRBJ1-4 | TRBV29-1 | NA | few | CSAGPGGEKLFF | TGCAGCGCTGGCCCTGGGGGCGAAAAACTGTTTTTT
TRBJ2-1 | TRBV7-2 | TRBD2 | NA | CASSLEWGGGYNEQFF | TGTGCCAGCAGCTTAGAGTGGGGCGGGGGGTACAATGAGCAGTTCTTC
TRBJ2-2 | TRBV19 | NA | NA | CASRPSWGVRNTGELFF | TGTGCCAGTAGGCCCTCTTGGGGGGTAAGGAACACCGGGGAGCTGTTTTTT
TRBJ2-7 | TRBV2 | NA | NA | CASSGGHSSYEQYF | TGTGCCAGCAGTGGGGGACACTCCTCCTACGAGCAGTACTTC
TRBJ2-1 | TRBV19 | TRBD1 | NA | CASPEMTGGLGGEQFF | TGTGCCAGTCCGGAGATGACAGGGGGCCTGGGCGGTGAGCAGTTCTTC
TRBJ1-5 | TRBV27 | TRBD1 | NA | CASSPDRVGNQPQHF | TGTGCCAGCAGTCCGGACAGGGTGGGCAATCAGCCCCAGCATTTT
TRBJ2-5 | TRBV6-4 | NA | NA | CASSVSGEETQYF | TGTGCCAGCAGTGTGTCGGGGGAAGAGACCCAGTACTTC
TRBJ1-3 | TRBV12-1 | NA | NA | CASRGPKCSGNTIYF | TGTGCCAGCAGGGGCCCTAAATGCTCTGGAAACACCATATATTTT
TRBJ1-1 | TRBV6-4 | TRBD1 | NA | CASRPGQGRTEAFF | TGTGCCAGCAGACCAGGACAGGGAAGGACTGAAGCTTTCTTT
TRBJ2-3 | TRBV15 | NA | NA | CATSSFQDTQYF | TGTGCCACCAGCAGTTTTCAAGATACGCAGTATTTT
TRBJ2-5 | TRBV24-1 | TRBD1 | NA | CATSDPGQGFGETQYF | TGTGCCACCAGTGATCCGGGACAGGGGTTCGGAGAGACCCAGTACTTC
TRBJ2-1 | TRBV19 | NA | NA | CASSSFGGTDYYNEQFF | TGTGCCAGTAGTTCGTTTGGCGGGACTGACTACTACAATGAGCAGTTCTTC
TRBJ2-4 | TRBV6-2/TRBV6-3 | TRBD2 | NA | CASSYSIVAGGTAKNIQYF | TGTGCCAGCAGTTACTCGATAGTAGCGGGAGGCACAGCCAAAAACATTCAGTACTTC
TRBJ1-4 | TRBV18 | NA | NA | CASSAGEKLFF | TGTGCCAGCTCAGCCGGTGAAAAACTGTTTTTT
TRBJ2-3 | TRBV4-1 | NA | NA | CASREIGGSTDTQYF | TGCGCCAGCAGGGAGATCGGCGGGAGCACAGATACGCAGTATTTT
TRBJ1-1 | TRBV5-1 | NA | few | CASSFVTANTEAFF | TGCGCCAGCAGCTTTGTGACAGCGAACACTGAAGCTTTCTTT
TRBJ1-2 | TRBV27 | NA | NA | CASSLSVTGANYGYTF | TGTGCCAGCAGTTTATCGGTGACAGGAGCTAACTATGGCTACACCTTC
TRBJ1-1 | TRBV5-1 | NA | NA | CASSSSRVTNTEAFF | TGCGCCAGCAGCTCCTCCCGGGTCACGAACACTGAAGCTTTCTTT
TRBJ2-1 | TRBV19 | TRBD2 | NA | CASSMRTSGQSEQFF | TGTGCCAGTAGTATGAGGACTAGCGGACAGTCTGAGCAGTTCTTC